This T cell receptor (beta chain) derives from a study of tumor-infiltrating lymphocytes in primary liver carcinoma. Blood RNA came from unsorted whole blood; germline DNA was also extracted. This CDR3 spans 14 amino acids. Of note for this clonotype: At one end, the junction sequence differs from germline, possibly due to a read error.

Researchers generated TCR beta cDNA from about 500 ng of total RNA, relying on a constant-region primer. Nested multiplex PCR, run for three rounds with slightly modified ARM-PCR, yielded TCR beta libraries. With TRBV1-TRBV30 forward primers and a C-beta reverse primer, the first two PCR rounds were run for 9 to 10 cycles each. TCRdb re-analysed the multiplex PCR reads in MiXCR, keeping a single row per CDR3 protein. The data hold 330,000 or so distinct CDR3 sequences, with about 61% observed a single time. The sequence came from a man aged 35-49 years with primary liver carcinoma and hepatitis B virus infection. Sequenced: peripheral blood. The chain carries TRBV12-3 or TRBV12-4 and TRBJ2-3; D possibly uses TRBD1 or TRBD2 (5 bases each). The CDR3 DNA follows: TGTGCCAGCAGCTCGGGACCGAGCACAGTTACGCAGTATTTT. Residues: CASSSGPSTVTQYF.